The present TCR beta chain was sequenced within a study of shared T cell receptors in the human thymus. This clone was detected only once. This CDR3 spans 15 amino acids. Germline V lookup: CDR1 SGHDN, CDR2 FVKESK. V was cut by 3 bases and J by 2 bases, with 14 bases left in between. Profiled with immunoSEQ multiplex PCR; TCRdb holds only in-frame clones, not every one. The sample shows hundreds of thousands of clones, over 75% of them seen only once. The sample was also linked to a second study, of human thymus T cells. That source notes: Corrective cardiac operations yielded the resected thymus tissue. What appeared biased in thymic and blood repertoires was the usage of V and J genes. Related research described thymic repertoires that were highly overlapping among unrelated individuals.

The V call is TRBV14, the J call TRBJ2-7; unclear D gene. The sequence derives from a boy under three years old with a congenital heart defect. The specimen sequenced was thymocytes. CDR3 region: CASSQETDGAYEQYF. DNA for the CDR3: TGTGCCAGCAGCCAGGAAACAGACGGTGCCTACGAGCAGTACTTC.